A single sample gave rise to the 2 T cell receptor beta chains below, sequenced in a study of early T cells in non-severe SARS-CoV-2 infection. A single record per CDR3 protein comes from TCRdb applying MiXCR to the 5' RACE reads. The data contain over 85,000 distinct CDR3 sequences, 16% of them seen just once; the ten biggest clones take up roughly 1.2%. Sequenced material: whole blood. The receptors come from an adult who was a healthcare worker with PCR-confirmed SARS-CoV-2 infection or an uninfected control (not recorded which).

The CDR3 protein is CASQTPQRERNIQYF. The CDR3 nucleotides are TGTGCCAGCCAAACCCCACAGCGGGAGAGGAACATTCAGTACTTC. This chain uses TRBV6-6 with TRBJ2-4, with TRBD2 identical over 8 bases. J gave up 7 bases and V 8 bases, and 13 bases lay outside the gene matches. The germline V gene encodes CDR1 MNHNY and CDR2 SVGAGI (reference sequence). The CDR3 extends over 15 amino acids.

The chain combines TRBV6-6 with TRBJ2-7; TRBD1 is a possible D gene (7 bases). V lost 5 bases, J lost 4 bases, and 15 bases lay in between. CDR1 MNHNY and CDR2 SVGAGI come from the germline V gene (reference sequence). The CDR3 runs to 14 residues. The CDR3 here is CASSGGTAPYEQYF. The CDR3 DNA sequence: TGTGCCAGCAGTGGCGGGACAGCTCCTTACGAGCAGTACTTC.